One T cell receptor (beta chain) is described in this entry. The antigen is undetermined. The germline gives CDR1 MNHNY, CDR2 SVGAGI (reference sequence). The germline V and J ends were trimmed by 7 bases and 2 bases, with 11 bases remaining between them. The CDR3 loop spans 13 amino acids. This record comes from a study of cytomegalovirus exposure and HLA in healthy donors. In the study overall: Within the Caucasian-associated ancestry cluster were roughly 79% of the approximately 400 genotyped donors.

The study's findings and limits: A later analysis reportedly identified an Asian-associated ancestry cluster as carrying fewer N-insertions than the approximately 710-donor mean. Per a prior analysis, the majority of TCR beta V segments were productive roughly 90% or roughly 30% of the time.

In the PCR, 60 Vbeta and 13 Jbeta primers were used. Method: immunoSEQ multiplex PCR; TCRdb's copy keeps in-frame clones and lacks some. The sample has approximately 95,000 clones, over 70% seen once. The source material was PBMCs. The chain recombines TRBV6-6 with TRBJ1-2; weak D call: TRBD1 (6 bases). The clonotype originates from a young man in good health and CMV-seropositive. CDR3 loop: CASNPRGNYGYTF. The CDR3 nucleotides read TGTGCCAGCAACCCAAGGGGGAACTATGGCTACACCTTC.